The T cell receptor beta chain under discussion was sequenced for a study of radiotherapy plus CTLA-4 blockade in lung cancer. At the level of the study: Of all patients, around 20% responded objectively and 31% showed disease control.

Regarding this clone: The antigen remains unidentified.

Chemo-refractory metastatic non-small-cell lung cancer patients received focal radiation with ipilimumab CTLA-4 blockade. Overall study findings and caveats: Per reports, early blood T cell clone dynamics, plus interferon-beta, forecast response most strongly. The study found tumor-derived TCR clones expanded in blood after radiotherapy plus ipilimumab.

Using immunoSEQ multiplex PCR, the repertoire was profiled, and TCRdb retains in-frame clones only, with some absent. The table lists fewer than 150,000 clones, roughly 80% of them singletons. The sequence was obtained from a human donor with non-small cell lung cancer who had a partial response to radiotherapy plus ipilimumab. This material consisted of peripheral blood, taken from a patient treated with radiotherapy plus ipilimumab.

The CDR3 loop is CASSLGYTYEQYF. In nucleotides, the CDR3 is TGCGCCAGCAGCCTCGGTTATACCTACGAGCAGTACTTC. The rearrangement joins TRBV5-1 to TRBJ2-7; D call uncertain. Germline-derived CDR1 and CDR2 are SGHRS and YFSETQ. V dropped 4 bases and J dropped 2 bases, with 10 bases sitting between them. There are 13 residues in the CDR3. The entire variable domain, with the rest obtained from reference TRBV5-1 and TRBJ2-7, is as follows: KAGVTQTPRYLIKTRGQQVTLSCSPISGHRSVSWYQQTPGQGLQFLFEYFSETQRNKGNFPGRFSGRQFSNSRSEMNVSTLELGDSALYLCASSLGYTYEQYFGPGTRLTVT.